These T cell receptor beta chains were read from a single sample in a study of OX40 agonist ivuxolimab in advanced cancers. Some clones are missing from TCRdb's copy, which holds only in-frame ones; the method was immunoSEQ multiplex PCR. Of around 21,000 clones in the sample, 65% to 85% are singletons; the top ten hold more than 9.5%. Here the sequenced sample was CD4+ or CD8+ T cells sorted from blood, taken in a trial of the OX40 agonist ivuxolimab. The receptors shown here come from an adult with an advanced solid tumor such as melanoma, head and neck, liver or kidney cancer. Each CDR3 is given without its conserved first and last residue. D genes are given only for firm matches.

cdr3_aa: ASSPIEREGTLEQY
d_call: TRBD2
v_call: TRBV7-9

cdr3_aa: AWSVSWDNEQF
d_call: -
v_call: TRBV30

cdr3_aa: AISGASGISYEQY
d_call: TRBD2
v_call: TRBV10-3

cdr3_aa: ASSLGGAGVEGYT
d_call: -
v_call: TRBV5-1

cdr3_aa: ASSGDGTGEKLF
d_call: -
v_call: TRBV10-1

cdr3_aa: ASSFGSGRAGKTQY
d_call: TRBD2
v_call: TRBV5-1

cdr3_aa: ATRTGGEQY
d_call: TRBD1
v_call: TRBV10-3

cdr3_aa: ASSPMVLYPNQPQH
d_call: -
v_call: TRBV28

cdr3_aa: ARSLGQVNTGELF
d_call: -
v_call: TRBV5-3

cdr3_aa: ASREVTDIQY
d_call: -
v_call: TRBV28

cdr3_aa: ASGSSYEQY
d_call: -
v_call: TRBV27

cdr3_aa: ASRTGGVYGYT
d_call: TRBD1
v_call: TRBV5-4

cdr3_aa: ASSVVRNEQY
d_call: -
v_call: TRBV7-9